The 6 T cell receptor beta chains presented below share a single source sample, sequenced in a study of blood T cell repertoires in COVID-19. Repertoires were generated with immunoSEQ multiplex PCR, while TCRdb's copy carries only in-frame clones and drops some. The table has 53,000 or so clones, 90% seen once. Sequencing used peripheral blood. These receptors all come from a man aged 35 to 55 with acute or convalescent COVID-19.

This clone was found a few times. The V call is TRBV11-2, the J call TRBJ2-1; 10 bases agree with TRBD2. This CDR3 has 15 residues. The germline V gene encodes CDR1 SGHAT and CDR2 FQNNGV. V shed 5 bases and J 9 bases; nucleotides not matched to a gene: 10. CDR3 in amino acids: CASSTLLAGEREQFF. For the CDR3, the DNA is TGTGCCAGCAGCACCCTCCTAGCGGGAGAGCGTGAGCAGTTCTTC.

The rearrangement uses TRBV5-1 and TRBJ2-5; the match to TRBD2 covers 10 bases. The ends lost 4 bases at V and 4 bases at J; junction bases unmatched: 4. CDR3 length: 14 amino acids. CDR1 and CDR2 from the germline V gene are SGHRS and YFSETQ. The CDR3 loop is CASSGIAGGETQYF. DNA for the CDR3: TGCGCCAGCAGCGGGATAGCGGGAGGAGAGACCCAGTACTTC.

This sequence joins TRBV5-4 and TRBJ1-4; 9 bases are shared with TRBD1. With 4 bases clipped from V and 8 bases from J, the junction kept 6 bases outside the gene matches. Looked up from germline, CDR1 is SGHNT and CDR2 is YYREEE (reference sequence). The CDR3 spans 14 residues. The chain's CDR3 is CASSPGQGREKLFF. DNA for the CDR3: TGTGCCAGCAGCCCGGGACAGGGACGAGAAAAACTGTTTTTT.

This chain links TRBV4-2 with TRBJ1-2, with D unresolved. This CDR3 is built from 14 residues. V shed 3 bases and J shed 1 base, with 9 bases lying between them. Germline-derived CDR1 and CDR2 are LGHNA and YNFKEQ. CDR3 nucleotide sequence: TGTGCCAGCAGCCATCGACAAGTTAACTATGGCTACACCTTC. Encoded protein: CASSHRQVNYGYTF.

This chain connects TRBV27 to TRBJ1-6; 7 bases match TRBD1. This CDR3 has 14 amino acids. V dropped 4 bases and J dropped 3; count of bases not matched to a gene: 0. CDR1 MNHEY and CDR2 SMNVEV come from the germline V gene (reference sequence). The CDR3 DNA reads TGTGCCAGCAGTTGGGACAGCTATAATTCACCCCTCCACTTT. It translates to CASSWDSYNSPLHF.

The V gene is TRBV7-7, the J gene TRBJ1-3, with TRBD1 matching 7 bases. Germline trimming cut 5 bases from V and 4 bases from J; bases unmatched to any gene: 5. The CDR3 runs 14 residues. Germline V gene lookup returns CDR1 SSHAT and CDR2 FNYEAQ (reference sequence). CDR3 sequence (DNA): TGTGCCAGCAGCCCGACAGGGCTGGGAAACACCATATATTTT. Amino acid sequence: CASSPTGLGNTIYF.